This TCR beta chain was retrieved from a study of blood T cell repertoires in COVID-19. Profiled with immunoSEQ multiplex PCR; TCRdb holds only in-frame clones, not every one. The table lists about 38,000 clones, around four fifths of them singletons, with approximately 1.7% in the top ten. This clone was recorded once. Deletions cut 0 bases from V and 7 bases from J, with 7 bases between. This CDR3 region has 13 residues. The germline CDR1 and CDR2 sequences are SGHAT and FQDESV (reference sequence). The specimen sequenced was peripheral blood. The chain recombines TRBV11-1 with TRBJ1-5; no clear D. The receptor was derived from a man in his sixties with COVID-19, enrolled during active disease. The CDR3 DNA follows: TGTGCCAGCAGCTTAGCAGAACGGCAGCCCCAGCATTTT. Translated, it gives CASSLAERQPQHF.